The next 19 T cell receptor beta chains were all read from a single sample in a study of T cell responses to AZD1222 COVID-19 vaccine. The method was immunoSEQ multiplex PCR; TCRdb's version includes in-frame clones alone and lacks a portion of them. This sample has about 120,000 clones; roughly 90% occur once, and the top ten carry over 3%. The starting material was peripheral blood, obtained on day 0 of AZD1222 vaccination. The receptors were sampled from an adult in good health.

The sample holds one count of this clone. The chain links TRBV5-4 to TRBJ2-6; 7 bases agree with TRBD1. The CDR3 totals 16 residues. From germline, CDR1 is SGHNT and CDR2 YYREEE (reference sequence). The V and J ends lost 3 bases and 3 bases, in that order; junction bases with no gene match: 6. This chain's CDR3 is CASSYPTGNGANVLTF. The CDR3 nucleotides read TGTGCCAGCAGCTACCCGACAGGGAATGGGGCCAACGTCCTGACTTTC.

The chain joins TRBV5-8 to TRBJ1-2, with TRBD1 matching 8 bases. CDR1 and CDR2 from the germline V gene are SGHTS and YDEGEE. V lost 4 bases to trimming and J lost 8 bases; unmatched junction nucleotides: 10. This CDR3 contains 14 residues. CDR3 residues: CASSETGGQGGYTF. In nucleotides, the CDR3 is TGTGCCAGCAGCGAAACAGGGGGTCAGGGAGGCTACACCTTC.

The chain uses TRBV6-5 and TRBJ1-5; 7 bases line up with TRBD1. CDR1 MNHEY and CDR2 SVGAGI come from the germline V gene. V was clipped by 6 bases and J by 7 bases; unmatched bases: 9. The CDR3 extends over 14 amino acids. CDR3 sequence: CASSRDRERQPQHF. The CDR3 DNA follows: TGTGCCAGCAGCAGAGACAGGGAAAGGCAGCCCCAGCATTTT.

The chain carries TRBV7-3 and TRBJ1-3; D is unclear. Germline CDR1 is SGHTA and CDR2 is FQGTGA. V lost 5 bases and J lost 4, with 12 bases in between. The CDR3 is made up of 14 amino acids. In DNA, the CDR3 is TGTGCCAGCAGCCCCGATTCGGGCGGAAACACCATATATTTT. Residues: CASSPDSGGNTIYF.

V gene TRBV27 combines with J gene TRBJ1-1; D might be TRBD1 (5 bases). CDR3 length: 13 amino acids. CDR1 and CDR2 from the germline V gene are MNHEY and SMNVEV (reference sequence). The V gene lost 5 bases and the J gene lost 4 bases, with 11 bases spanning the gap. The CDR3, as DNA: TGTGCCAGCAGTAGGGGCCTGGGCACTGAAGCTTTCTTT. Encoded protein: CASSRGLGTEAFF.

The chain has TRBV5-1 and TRBJ1-1; D gene unclear. Germline CDR1 and CDR2: SGHRS and YFSETQ. This CDR3 is 11 amino acids long. Trimming stripped 4 bases from V and 7 bases from J, with 8 bases between. Here the CDR3 DNA reads TGCGCCAGCAGCCGGACGGGTGAAGCTTTCTTT. Protein product: CASSRTGEAFF.

The chain combines TRBV19 with TRBJ1-2; D not resolved. The CDR3 runs 14 residues. V was clipped by 0 bases and J by 5 bases, with 10 bases between them. CDR1 and CDR2 from the germline V gene are LNHDA and SQIVND (reference sequence). The CDR3 DNA is TGTGCCAGTAGTATAGATCGTGGGCGGTATGGCTACACCTTC. Amino acids: CASSIDRGRYGYTF.

The V call is TRBV5-1, the J call TRBJ1-6; a possible D gene is TRBD1 (6 bases). Germline V CDR1 and CDR2: SGHRS, YFSETQ. This CDR3 is 18 amino acids long. Trimming pared 0 bases from V and 10 bases from J, leaving 23 bases between. CDR3 nucleotides: TGCGCCAGCAGCTTGGGATTGGCAGGTATTAAGGGGGGATCACCCCTCCACTTT. Its translation: CASSLGLAGIKGGSPLHF. The whole variable domain, remainder taken from reference TRBV5-1 and TRBJ1-6, is KAGVTQTPRYLIKTRGQQVTLSCSPISGHRSVSWYQQTPGQGLQFLFEYFSETQRNKGNFPGRFSGRQFSNSRSEMNVSTLELGDSALYLCASSLGLAGIKGGSPLHFGNGTRLTVT.

The chain is built from TRBV18 and TRBJ2-7; possibly TRBD1 for D (6 bases). This CDR3 is built from 17 residues. Germline loops: CDR1 KGHSH, CDR2 LQKENI. The V end lost 6 bases, the J end lost 1 base, and 22 bases lay between the germline ends. The CDR3 bases are TGTGCCAGCTCCCCCGGACAGTCCCTAGGGCTTTCCTACGAGCAGTACTTC. It encodes CASSPGQSLGLSYEQYF.

The chain combines TRBV19 with TRBJ2-5; D tentatively fits TRBD1 or TRBD2 (7 bases each). The CDR3 totals 14 residues. The V end was cut by 4 bases, the J end by 5 bases, with 14 bases between. In germline, CDR1 is LNHDA, CDR2 SQIVND (reference sequence). CDR3 amino acids: CASSTRQGGETQYF. CDR3 nucleotide sequence: TGTGCCAGTAGTACTCGACAGGGAGGGGAGACCCAGTACTTC.

J is TRBJ1-1 and V is TRBV4-2; TRBD1 is a possible D gene (5 bases). Trimming removed 1 base at V and 4 bases at J, with 10 bases between. The CDR3 covers 14 residues. Germline CDR1 LGHNA, CDR2 YNFKEQ. CDR3 in amino acids: CASSQGGVFTEAFF. CDR3 nucleotide sequence: TGTGCCAGCAGCCAAGGAGGGGTCTTCACTGAAGCTTTCTTT.

In DNA, the CDR3 is TGTGCCAGCAGTGACAAACAGGGTATGTCTACTGAAAAACTGTTTTTT. Translated: CASSDKQGMSTEKLFF. The chain employs TRBV6-1 and TRBJ1-4, with a possible D match to TRBD1 (6 bases). This CDR3 has 16 amino acids. Deletions cut 3 bases from V and 7 bases from J, with 18 bases between. Germline assignment: CDR1 MNHNS and CDR2 SASEGT.

The V and J genes are TRBV9 and TRBJ1-2; D uncertain. CDR1 and CDR2 from the germline V gene are SGDLS and YYNGEE. This CDR3 contains 16 residues. V shed 6 bases and J shed 0 bases, with 18 bases lying between them. The DNA of the CDR3 is TGTGCCAGCACCCCTGGAGATCCGGATACTAACTATGGCTACACCTTC. Translation: CASTPGDPDTNYGYTF.

V is TRBV20-1 and J is TRBJ1-1; no firm D call. This CDR3 spans 11 amino acids. CDR1 DFQATT and CDR2 SNEGSKA come from the germline V gene (reference sequence). V gave up 6 bases and J gave up 7 bases, with 12 bases separating them. In DNA, the CDR3 is TGCAGTGCCGACCGAACGATTGAAGCTTTCTTT. Translated, it gives CSADRTIEAFF.

The rearrangement links TRBV5-1 to TRBJ1-3; no clear D. The CDR3 runs to 14 residues. V was trimmed by 0 bases and J by 4 bases, leaving 8 bases between them. From germline, CDR1 is SGHRS and CDR2 YFSETQ. CDR3 sequence (DNA): TGCGCCAGCAGCTTGGGGGTATCGGGAAACACCATATATTTT. Protein: CASSLGVSGNTIYF.

This clone was seen once. The rearrangement uses TRBV27 and TRBJ2-3, with 7 bases lining up with TRBD1. Trimming cost V 1 base and J 5 bases; bases outside gene matches: 0. Germline V lookup: CDR1 MNHEY, CDR2 SMNVEV (reference sequence). This CDR3 region has 13 residues. CDR3 nucleotides: TGTGCCAGCAGTTTATGGACAGGAGATACGCAGTATTTT. It translates to CASSLWTGDTQYF.

The chain recombines TRBV5-1 with TRBJ1-2; the D is unclear. CDR3 length equals 17 residues. In germline, CDR1 is SGHRS, CDR2 YFSETQ. Between the trimmed V and J ends, which lost 0 bases and 5 bases, there was a span of 20 bases. CDR3 bases: TGCGCCAGCAGCTTGGTATCGAACATCGGAAGAGTTTATGGCTACACCTTC. It translates to CASSLVSNIGRVYGYTF.

This clone was seen only once. The gene calls are TRBV11-2 and TRBJ2-1; 7 bases align to TRBD2. J was trimmed by 11 bases and V by 0 bases; bases with no gene match: 10. Germline values: CDR1 SGHAT, CDR2 FQNNGV. The CDR3 is 15 residues long. CDR3 nucleotides: TGTGCCAGCAGCTTAGACTGGACTAGTGATAGGAAGCAGTTCTTC. It translates to CASSLDWTSDRKQFF.

The V gene is TRBV27, the J gene TRBJ2-1; the D is unclear. Trimming stripped 4 bases from V and 0 bases from J, with 10 bases between. The CDR3 length is 15 residues. CDR1 MNHEY and CDR2 SMNVEV come from the germline V gene (reference sequence). The CDR3, as DNA: TGTGCCAGCAGTTCCAGCGAGGACTCCTACAATGAGCAGTTCTTC. This codes for CASSSSEDSYNEQFF.